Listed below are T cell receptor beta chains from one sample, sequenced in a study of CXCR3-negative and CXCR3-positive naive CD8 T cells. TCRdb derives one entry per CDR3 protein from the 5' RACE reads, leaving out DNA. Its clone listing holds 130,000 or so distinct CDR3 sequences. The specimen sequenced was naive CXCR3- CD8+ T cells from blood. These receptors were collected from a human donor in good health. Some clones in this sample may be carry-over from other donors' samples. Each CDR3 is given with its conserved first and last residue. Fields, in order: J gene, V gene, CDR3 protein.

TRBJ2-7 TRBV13 CASSPNGAYEQYF
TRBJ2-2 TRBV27 CASSWTGGGRELFF
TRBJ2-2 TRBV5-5 CASSFPGELFF
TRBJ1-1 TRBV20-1 CSARDPGGKAYPEAFF
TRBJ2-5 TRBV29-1 CSVETSGQETQYF
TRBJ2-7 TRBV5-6 CASSYLSYEQYF
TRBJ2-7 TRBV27 CASSVERHYEQYF
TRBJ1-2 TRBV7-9 CASSLSGEGIRDYGYTF
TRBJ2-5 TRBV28 CASSLAAAGTQYF
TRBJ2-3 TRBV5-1 CASSSLPGGGSDTQYF
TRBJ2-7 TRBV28 CASSPHRIYEQYF
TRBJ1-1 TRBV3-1 CASSQGKYTEAFF
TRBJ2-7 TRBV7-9 CASSIDLTEQYF
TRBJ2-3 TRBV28 CASRTPTGGPPDTQYF
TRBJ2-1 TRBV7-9 CASSNGQGDEQFF
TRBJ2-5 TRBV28 CASSIGYPVKTQYF
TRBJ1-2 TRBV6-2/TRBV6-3 CASSYSPGNYGYTF
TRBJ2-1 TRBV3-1 CASSHSGHGGNEQFF
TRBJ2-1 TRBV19 CASALSRKSSYNEQFF
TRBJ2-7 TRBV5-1 CASSNSLGEQYF
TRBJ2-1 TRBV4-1 CASSQGGSGNYNEQFF
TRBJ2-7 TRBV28 CASSRWQETSSYEQYF
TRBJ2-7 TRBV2 CASSLASGYEQYF
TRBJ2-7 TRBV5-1 CASSRFRASYEQYF
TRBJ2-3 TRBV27 CASSIIAGTSTDTQYF
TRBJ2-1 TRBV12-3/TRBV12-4 CASSFNPGLATYNEQFF
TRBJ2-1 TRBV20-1 CSALKGLADYNEQFF